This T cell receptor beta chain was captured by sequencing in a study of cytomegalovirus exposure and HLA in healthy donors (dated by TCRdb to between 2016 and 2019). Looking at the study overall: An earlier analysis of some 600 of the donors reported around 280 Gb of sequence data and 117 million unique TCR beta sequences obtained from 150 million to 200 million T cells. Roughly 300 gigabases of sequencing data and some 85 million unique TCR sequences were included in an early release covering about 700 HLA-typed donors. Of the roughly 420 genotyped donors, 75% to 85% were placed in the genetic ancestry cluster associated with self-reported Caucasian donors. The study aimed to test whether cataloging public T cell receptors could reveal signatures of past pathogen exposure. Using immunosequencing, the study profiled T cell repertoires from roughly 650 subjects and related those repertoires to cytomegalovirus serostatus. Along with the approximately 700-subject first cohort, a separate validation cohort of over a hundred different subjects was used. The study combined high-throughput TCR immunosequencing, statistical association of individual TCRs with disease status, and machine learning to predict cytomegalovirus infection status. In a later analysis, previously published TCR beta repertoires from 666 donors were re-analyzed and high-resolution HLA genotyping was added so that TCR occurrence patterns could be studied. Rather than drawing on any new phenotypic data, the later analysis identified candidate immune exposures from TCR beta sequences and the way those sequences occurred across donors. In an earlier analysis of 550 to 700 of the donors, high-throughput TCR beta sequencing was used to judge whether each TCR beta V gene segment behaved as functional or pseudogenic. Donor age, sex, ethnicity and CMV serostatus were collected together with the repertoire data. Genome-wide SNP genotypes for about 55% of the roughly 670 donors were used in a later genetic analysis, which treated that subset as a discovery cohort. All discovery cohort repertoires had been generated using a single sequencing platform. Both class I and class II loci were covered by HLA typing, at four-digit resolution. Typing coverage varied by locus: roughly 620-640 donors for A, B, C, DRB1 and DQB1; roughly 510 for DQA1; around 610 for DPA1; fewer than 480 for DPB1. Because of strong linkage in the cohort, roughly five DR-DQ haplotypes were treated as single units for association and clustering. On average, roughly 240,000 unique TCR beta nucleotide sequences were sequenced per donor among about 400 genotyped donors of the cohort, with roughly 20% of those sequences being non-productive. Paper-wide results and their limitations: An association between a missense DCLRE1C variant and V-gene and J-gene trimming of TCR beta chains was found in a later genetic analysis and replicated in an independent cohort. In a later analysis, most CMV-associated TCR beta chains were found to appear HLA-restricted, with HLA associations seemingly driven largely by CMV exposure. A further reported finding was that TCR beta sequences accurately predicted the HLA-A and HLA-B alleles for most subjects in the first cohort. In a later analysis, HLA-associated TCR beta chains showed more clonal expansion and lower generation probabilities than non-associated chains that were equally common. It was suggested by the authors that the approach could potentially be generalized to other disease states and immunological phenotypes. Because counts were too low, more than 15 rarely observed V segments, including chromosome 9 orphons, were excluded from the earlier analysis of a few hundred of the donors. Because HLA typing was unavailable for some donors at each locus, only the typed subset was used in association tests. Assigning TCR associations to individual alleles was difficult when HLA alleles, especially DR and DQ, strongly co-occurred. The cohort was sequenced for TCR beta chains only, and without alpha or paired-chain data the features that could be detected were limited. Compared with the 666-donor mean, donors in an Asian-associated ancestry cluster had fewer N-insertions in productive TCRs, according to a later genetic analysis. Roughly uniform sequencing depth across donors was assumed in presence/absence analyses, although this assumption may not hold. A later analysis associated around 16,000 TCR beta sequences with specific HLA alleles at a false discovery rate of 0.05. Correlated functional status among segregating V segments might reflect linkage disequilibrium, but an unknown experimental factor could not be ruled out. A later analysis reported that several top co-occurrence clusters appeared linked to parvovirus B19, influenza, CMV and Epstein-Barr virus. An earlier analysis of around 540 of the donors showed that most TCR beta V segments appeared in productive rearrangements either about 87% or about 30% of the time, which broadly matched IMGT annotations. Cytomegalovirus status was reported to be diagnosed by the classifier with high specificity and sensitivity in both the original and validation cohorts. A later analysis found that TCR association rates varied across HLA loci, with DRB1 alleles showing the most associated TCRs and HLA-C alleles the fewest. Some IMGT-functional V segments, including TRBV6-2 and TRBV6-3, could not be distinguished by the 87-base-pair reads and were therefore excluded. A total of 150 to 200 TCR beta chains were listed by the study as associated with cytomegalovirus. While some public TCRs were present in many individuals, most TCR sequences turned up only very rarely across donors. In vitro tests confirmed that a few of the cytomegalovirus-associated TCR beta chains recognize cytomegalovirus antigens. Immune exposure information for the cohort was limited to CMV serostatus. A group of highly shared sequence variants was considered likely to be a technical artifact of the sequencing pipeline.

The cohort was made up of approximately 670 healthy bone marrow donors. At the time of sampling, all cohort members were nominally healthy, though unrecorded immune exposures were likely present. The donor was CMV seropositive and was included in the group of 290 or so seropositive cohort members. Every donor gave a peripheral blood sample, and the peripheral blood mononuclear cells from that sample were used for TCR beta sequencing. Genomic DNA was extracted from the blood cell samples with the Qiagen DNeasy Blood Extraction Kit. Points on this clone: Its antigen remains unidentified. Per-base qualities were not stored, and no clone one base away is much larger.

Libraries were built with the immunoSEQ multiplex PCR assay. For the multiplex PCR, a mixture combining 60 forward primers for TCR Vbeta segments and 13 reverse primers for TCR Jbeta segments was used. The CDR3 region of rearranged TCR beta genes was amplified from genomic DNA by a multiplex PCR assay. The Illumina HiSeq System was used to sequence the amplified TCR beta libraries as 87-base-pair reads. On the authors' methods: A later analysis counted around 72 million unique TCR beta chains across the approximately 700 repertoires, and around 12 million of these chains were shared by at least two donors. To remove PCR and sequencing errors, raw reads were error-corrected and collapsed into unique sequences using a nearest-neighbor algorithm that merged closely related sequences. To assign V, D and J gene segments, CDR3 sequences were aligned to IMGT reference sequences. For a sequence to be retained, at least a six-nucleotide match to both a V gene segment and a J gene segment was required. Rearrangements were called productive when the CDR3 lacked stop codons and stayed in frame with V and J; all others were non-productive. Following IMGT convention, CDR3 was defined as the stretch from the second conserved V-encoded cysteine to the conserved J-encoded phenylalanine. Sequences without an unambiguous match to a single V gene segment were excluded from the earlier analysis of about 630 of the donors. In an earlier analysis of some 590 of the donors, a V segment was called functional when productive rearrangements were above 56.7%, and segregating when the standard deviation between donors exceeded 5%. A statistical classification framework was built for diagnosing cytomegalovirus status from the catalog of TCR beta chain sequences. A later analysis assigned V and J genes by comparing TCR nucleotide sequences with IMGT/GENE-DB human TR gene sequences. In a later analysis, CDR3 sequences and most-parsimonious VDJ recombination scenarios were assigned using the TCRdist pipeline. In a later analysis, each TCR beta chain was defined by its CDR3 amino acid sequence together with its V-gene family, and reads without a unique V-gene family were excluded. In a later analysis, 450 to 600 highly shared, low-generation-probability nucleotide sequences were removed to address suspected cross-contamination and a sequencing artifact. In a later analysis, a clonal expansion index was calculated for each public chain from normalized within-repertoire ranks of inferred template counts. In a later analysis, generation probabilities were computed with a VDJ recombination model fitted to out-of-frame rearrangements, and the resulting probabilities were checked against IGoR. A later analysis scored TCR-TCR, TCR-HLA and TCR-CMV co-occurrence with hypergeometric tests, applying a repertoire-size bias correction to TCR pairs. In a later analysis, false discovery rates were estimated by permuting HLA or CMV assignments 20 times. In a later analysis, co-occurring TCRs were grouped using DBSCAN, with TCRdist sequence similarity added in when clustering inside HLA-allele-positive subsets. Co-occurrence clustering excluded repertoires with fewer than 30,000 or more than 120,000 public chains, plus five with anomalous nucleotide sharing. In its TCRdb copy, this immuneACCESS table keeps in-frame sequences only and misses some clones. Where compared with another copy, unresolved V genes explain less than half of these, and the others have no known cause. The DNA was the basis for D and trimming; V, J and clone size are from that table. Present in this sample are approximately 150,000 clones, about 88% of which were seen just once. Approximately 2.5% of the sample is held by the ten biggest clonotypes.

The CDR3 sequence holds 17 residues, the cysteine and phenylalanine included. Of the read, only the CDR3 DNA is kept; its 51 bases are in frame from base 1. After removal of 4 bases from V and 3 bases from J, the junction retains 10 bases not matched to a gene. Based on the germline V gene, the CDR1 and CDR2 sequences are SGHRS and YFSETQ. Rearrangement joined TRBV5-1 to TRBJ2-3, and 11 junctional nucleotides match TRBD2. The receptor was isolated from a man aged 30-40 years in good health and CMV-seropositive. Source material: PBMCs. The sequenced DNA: TGCGCCAGCAGCCTTGGCGTGGCTAGCGGGAGGACAGATACGCAGTATTTT. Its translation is CASSLGVASGRTDTQYF.